This note documents a single TCR beta chain sequence. As yet, its antigen is unknown. The source of the sample is a study of PD-1 blockade in mismatch repair-deficient tumors. Across the study: Patients had eleven to twelve mismatch repair-deficient cancer types and were previously treated and progressing.

The method was immunoSEQ multiplex PCR; TCRdb's version includes in-frame clones alone and lacks a portion of them. The data contain over 14,000 clones, around 84% of them seen just once; the ten biggest clones take up about 22%. Time point of the sample: approximately 10-day in vitro stimulation with candidate neoantigen peptide 4. All patients were mismatch repair deficient, assessed by either PCR or immunohistochemistry. Cells were stimulated 10 days with each of several ELISpot-reactive neoantigens. An identically run culture lacking peptide was the fold-change baseline. The CDR3 has 12 amino acids. V gave up 5 bases and J gave up 3 bases, with 8 bases separating them. The germline CDR1 and CDR2 sequences are SGHDN and FVKESK.

The receptor comes from an adult with mismatch repair-deficient cancer. The rearrangement joins TRBV14 to TRBJ2-7; tentative D call: TRBD1 (5 bases). This specimen consisted of cells cultured in vitro, obtained from a patient treated with pembrolizumab. The chain's CDR3 is CASSTQGYEQYF. As DNA, the CDR3 is TGTGCCAGCAGCACCCAGGGCTACGAGCAGTACTTC.